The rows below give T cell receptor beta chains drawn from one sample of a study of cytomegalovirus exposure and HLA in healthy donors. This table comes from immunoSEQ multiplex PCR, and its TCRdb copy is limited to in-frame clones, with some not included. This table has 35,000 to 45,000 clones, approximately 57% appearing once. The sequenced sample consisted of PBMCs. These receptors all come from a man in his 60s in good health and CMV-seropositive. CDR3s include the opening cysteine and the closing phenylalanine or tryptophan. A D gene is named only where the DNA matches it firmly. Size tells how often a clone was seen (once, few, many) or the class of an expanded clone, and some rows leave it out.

CASSPRGTMNTEAFF	TGTGCCAGCAGCCCCAGAGGGACTATGAACACTGAAGCTTTCTTT	-	TRBJ1-1	few	TRBV9
CASRLLAGGYEQYF	TGTGCCAGCAGACTACTAGCGGGAGGCTACGAGCAGTACTTC	TRBD2	TRBJ2-7	once	TRBV6-6
CASSLTGFTDTQYF	TGTGCCAGCAGCTTAACAGGGTTCACAGATACGCAGTATTTT	-	TRBJ2-3	few	TRBV7-2
CASSRRTGVNRGYTF	TGTGCCAGTAGTCGCCGGACAGGGGTCAACCGGGGCTACACCTTC	TRBD1	TRBJ1-2	-	TRBV19
CASSLDVAASGKETQYF	TGTGCCAGCAGCTTGGACGTGGCGGCTAGCGGAAAAGAGACCCAGTACTTC	TRBD2	TRBJ2-5	few	TRBV5-6
CASSESMGGLSEKLFF	TGTGCCAGCAGTGAATCGATGGGGGGGCTGAGTGAAAAACTGTTTTTT	-	TRBJ1-4	-	TRBV25-1
CASSLNWNTEAFF	TGTGCCAGCAGCCTAAATTGGAACACTGAAGCTTTCTTT	-	TRBJ1-1	-	TRBV11-2
CASRPIDSESSYEQYF	TGTGCCAGCAGACCTATAGACTCGGAGAGCTCCTACGAGCAGTACTTC	-	TRBJ2-7	-	TRBV25-1
CASSPQGAQETQYF	TGTGCCAGCAGCCCACAGGGGGCTCAGGAGACCCAGTACTTC	TRBD1	TRBJ2-5	-	TRBV7-9
CASSFTSGSTGELFF	TGCGCCAGCAGCTTCACTAGCGGGTCCACCGGGGAGCTGTTTTTT	TRBD2	TRBJ2-2	-	TRBV5-1
CASSLAGGPYEQYF	TGTGCCAGCAGTTTGGCGGGAGGGCCCTACGAGCAGTACTTC	TRBD2	TRBJ2-7	few	TRBV28
CASSEEASGDTQYF	TGTGCCAGCAGTGAAGAGGCCTCAGGCGATACGCAGTATTTT	-	TRBJ2-3	-	TRBV2
CASSQELRFDRTDTQYF	TGCGCCAGCAGCCAAGAGTTGCGGTTCGACCGCACAGATACGCAGTATTTT	-	TRBJ2-3	-	TRBV4-3
CASSLEGQGTEAFF	TGTGCCAGCAGCTTAGAAGGACAGGGGACTGAAGCTTTCTTT	TRBD1	TRBJ1-1	-	TRBV5-5
CAISEQNNEQFF	TGTGCCATCAGTGAGCAGAACAATGAGCAGTTCTTC	-	TRBJ2-1	-	TRBV10-3
CASSQIRGETQYF	TGTGCCAGTAGTCAAATAAGGGGGGAGACCCAGTACTTC	-	TRBJ2-5	-	TRBV19
CASSLGATRDTQYF	TGTGCCAGCAGCTTAGGGGCCACCAGGGATACGCAGTATTTT	-	TRBJ2-3	-	TRBV7-6
CASSLARPGGVPKETQYF	TGTGCCAGCAGCTTAGCTCGGCCGGGGGGCGTACCTAAAGAGACCCAGTACTTC	-	TRBJ2-5	-	TRBV11-2
CASSHPGADTQYF	TGTGCCAGCAGCCACCCCGGGGCAGATACGCAGTATTTT	-	TRBJ2-3	few	TRBV7-9
CASSNEGVAEAFF	TGTGCCAGCAGTAACGAGGGGGTAGCTGAAGCTTTCTTT	-	TRBJ1-1	-	TRBV27
CASSLGLAGVGETQYF	TGTGCCAGCAGCCTTGGACTAGCGGGAGTCGGAGAGACCCAGTACTTC	TRBD2	TRBJ2-5	-	TRBV7-2
CASSESGLEAGELFF	TGTGCCAGCAGTGAGTCGGGACTAGAGGCCGGGGAGCTGTTTTTT	TRBD2	TRBJ2-2	once	TRBV25-1
CASATGTSGRFSYEQYF	TGTGCCAGCGCAACCGGGACTAGCGGGAGGTTTTCCTACGAGCAGTACTTC	TRBD2	TRBJ2-7	-	TRBV18
CASSQDWGPEETQYF	TGCGCCAGCAGCCAAGATTGGGGGCCAGAAGAGACCCAGTACTTC	-	TRBJ2-5	-	TRBV4-3
CASSLGGLGTEAFF	TGTGCCAGTAGCCTCGGGGGGCTTGGCACTGAAGCTTTCTTT	-	TRBJ1-1	-	TRBV19
CASSLGSGRQTQYF	TGTGCCAGCAGCTTGGGTTCCGGGAGGCAGACCCAGTACTTC	TRBD2	TRBJ2-5	-	TRBV7-2
CASSPRQAQETQYF	TGTGCCAGCAGCCCCCGACAGGCCCAAGAGACCCAGTACTTC	-	TRBJ2-5	-	TRBV9
CASSLGLAVDEQFF	TGCGCCAGCAGCTTGGGGCTAGCGGTGGATGAGCAGTTCTTC	TRBD2	TRBJ2-1	-	TRBV5-1
CASSTRTGAGELFF	TGTGCCAGTAGCACAAGGACAGGGGCCGGGGAGCTGTTTTTT	TRBD1	TRBJ2-2	-	TRBV19
CASSMTGVGYEQYF	TGTGCCAGCAGCATGACAGGGGTCGGGTACGAGCAGTACTTC	TRBD1	TRBJ2-7	few	TRBV11-2
CASSLTGQRTDTQYF	TGTGCCAGCAGCTTAACGGGACAACGCACAGATACGCAGTATTTT	-	TRBJ2-3	-	TRBV7-3
CASSTKAGGWETQYF	TGTGCCAGCAGCACGAAAGCGGGAGGTTGGGAGACCCAGTACTTC	TRBD2	TRBJ2-5	-	TRBV7-3
CASSYRDSYNEQFF	TGTGCCAGCAGTTACCGGGACAGTTACAATGAGCAGTTCTTC	TRBD1	TRBJ2-1	-	TRBV6-6
CASSLSVLAGADTQYF	TGTGCCAGCAGCTTGAGTGTACTAGCGGGAGCCGATACGCAGTATTTT	TRBD2	TRBJ2-3	-	TRBV5-6
CASRDSLYSNQPQHF	TGTGCCAGTAGGGACAGTCTCTATAGCAATCAGCCCCAGCATTTT	TRBD1	TRBJ1-5	medium-sized	TRBV6-1
CASSAGVMYEQYF	TGTGCCAGCAGCGCGGGAGTTATGTACGAGCAGTACTTC	TRBD2	TRBJ2-7	-	TRBV25-1
CASSLATGLSSSYEQYF	TGCGCCAGCAGCTTAGCAACGGGACTCTCGAGCTCCTACGAGCAGTACTTC	-	TRBJ2-7	-	TRBV5-1
CATSRVGGTDTQYF	TGTGCCACCAGCAGAGTGGGGGGGACAGATACGCAGTATTTT	TRBD2	TRBJ2-3	few	TRBV15
CASSPQQGHIHLTQYF	TGTGCCAGCAGTCCGCAACAGGGGCATATTCATCTGACCCAGTACTTC	TRBD1	TRBJ2-5	-	TRBV6-6
CASRDDRGRYEQYF	TGCGCCAGCAGAGATGACAGGGGGAGGTACGAGCAGTACTTC	TRBD1	TRBJ2-7	-	TRBV10-2
CSATDRADTEAFF	TGCAGCGCCACGGACAGGGCGGACACTGAAGCTTTCTTT	TRBD1	TRBJ1-1	few	TRBV29-1
CASSLELATAGELFF	TGTGCCAGCAGCCTGGAACTAGCTACCGCCGGGGAGCTGTTTTTT	-	TRBJ2-2	few	TRBV7-2
CASSYSYARPGELFF	TGTGCCAGCAGTTACTCGTATGCGAGGCCCGGGGAGCTGTTTTTT	-	TRBJ2-2	-	TRBV6-5
CASSPRGLALTDTQYF	TGTGCCAGCAGCCCCCGAGGACTAGCTCTAACAGATACGCAGTATTTT	TRBD2	TRBJ2-3	-	TRBV9
CASSVRLAGGNTGELFF	TGTGCCAGCAGCGTCCGACTAGCGGGAGGGAACACCGGGGAGCTGTTTTTT	TRBD2	TRBJ2-2	-	TRBV9
CASSDGTGGSNQPQHF	TGTGCCAGCAGCGATGGGACAGGGGGTAGCAATCAGCCCCAGCATTTT	TRBD1	TRBJ1-5	-	TRBV5-6
CASSLGVTSISYEQYF	TGTGCCAGCAGCTTAGGGGTGACTAGTATCTCCTACGAGCAGTACTTC	-	TRBJ2-7	large	TRBV7-2
CASSVEGANQPQHF	TGTGCCAGCAGCGTAGAAGGGGCCAATCAGCCCCAGCATTTT	-	TRBJ1-5	-	TRBV9
CASSGRQVKETQYF	TGCGCCAGCAGCGGAAGACAGGTGAAAGAGACCCAGTACTTC	-	TRBJ2-5	-	TRBV5-1
CASSLGRDTQYF	TGTGCCAGCAGCTTAGGGAGAGATACGCAGTATTTT	-	TRBJ2-3	-	TRBV7-9
CASSLLRRGTDTQYF	TGCGCCAGCAGCTTGCTTCGGCGGGGCACAGATACGCAGTATTTT	-	TRBJ2-3	-	TRBV5-1
CASSIAGAKDTQYF	TGTGCCAGCAGTATAGCGGGAGCTAAGGATACGCAGTATTTT	TRBD2	TRBJ2-3	-	TRBV2
CASSWQEKLFF	TGTGCCAGCAGCTGGCAGGAAAAACTGTTTTTT	-	TRBJ1-4	-	TRBV7-9
CSVGGLAGVEQYF	TGCAGCGTTGGGGGACTAGCGGGAGTTGAGCAGTACTTC	TRBD2	TRBJ2-7	-	TRBV29-1
CASSLSGTGPYEQYF	TGCGCCAGCAGCTTAAGCGGGACAGGGCCTTACGAGCAGTACTTC	TRBD1	TRBJ2-7	-	TRBV5-1
CASSLVGTLSSYEQYF	TGTGCCAGCAGCTTGGTCGGGACACTATCCTCCTACGAGCAGTACTTC	-	TRBJ2-7	-	TRBV5-5
CSARTGWEANYGYTF	TGCAGCGCTCGGACAGGGTGGGAAGCTAACTATGGCTACACCTTC	TRBD1	TRBJ1-2	once	TRBV29-1